The T cell receptor (beta chain) described here comes from a study of cytomegalovirus exposure and HLA in healthy donors (dated by TCRdb to about 2017). Concerning the study at large: An earlier analysis of 587 of the donors reported more than 250 Gb of sequence data and around 110 million unique TCR beta sequences from 150 million to 200 million T cells. A later genetic analysis took genome-wide SNP genotypes for about three fifths of the roughly 670 donors and used that subset as a discovery cohort. Typing coverage varied by locus: roughly 629-630 donors for A, B, C, DRB1 and DQB1; roughly 510 for DQA1; about 590 for DPA1; under 490 for DPB1. The study combined high-throughput TCR immunosequencing, statistical association of individual TCRs with disease status, and machine learning to predict cytomegalovirus infection status. Of the 300 to 450 genotyped donors, approximately 80% were placed in the genetic ancestry cluster associated with self-reported Caucasian donors. The study was designed to test whether signatures of past pathogen exposure could be identified by cataloging public T cell receptors. All discovery cohort repertoires had been generated using a single sequencing platform. An early release that covered fewer than 750 HLA-typed donors contained about 300 gigabases of sequencing data and tens of millions of unique TCR sequences. Besides the first cohort of 666 subjects, a separate validation cohort made up of 120 different subjects was used. A handful of DR-DQ haplotypes were handled as single units for association and clustering because linkage in the cohort was strong. To study patterns of TCR occurrence, a later analysis re-analyzed previously published TCR beta repertoires from 666 donors and added high-resolution HLA genotyping. HLA typing included class I and class II loci at four-digit resolution. Among 398 genotyped donors of the cohort, an average of approximately 240,000 unique TCR beta nucleotide sequences were sequenced per donor, around a sixth of them non-productive. In an earlier analysis of 500 to 650 of the donors, high-throughput TCR beta sequencing was used to judge whether each TCR beta V gene segment behaved as functional or pseudogenic. In the later analysis, no new phenotypic data were used to find candidate immune exposures; instead, reliance was placed on TCR beta sequences and their occurrence across donors. The study profiled the T cell repertoires of hundreds of subjects by immunosequencing and related them to cytomegalovirus serostatus. Alongside the repertoire data, information on donor age, sex, ethnicity and CMV serostatus was compiled. Results and caveats for the whole study, not just this receptor: The cohort was sequenced for TCR beta chains only, and without alpha or paired-chain data the features that could be detected were limited. Sequencing depth was assumed to be roughly uniform across donors in the presence/absence analyses, though that assumption may not hold. An association between a missense DCLRE1C variant and V-gene and J-gene trimming of TCR beta chains was found in a later genetic analysis and replicated in an independent cohort. Most TCR sequences were observed very rarely across donors, whereas some public TCRs were present in many individuals. A group of highly shared sequence variants was considered likely to be a technical artifact of the sequencing pipeline. The classifier was reported to diagnose cytomegalovirus status with high specificity and sensitivity in both the original cohort and the validation cohort. Compared with the approximately 600-donor mean, donors in an Asian-associated ancestry cluster had fewer N-insertions in productive TCRs, according to a later genetic analysis. Assigning TCR associations to individual alleles was difficult when HLA alleles, especially DR and DQ, strongly co-occurred. Compared with equally common non-associated chains, HLA-associated TCR beta chains in a later analysis were more clonally expanded and had lower generation probabilities. Because counts were too low, under 20 rarely observed V segments, including chromosome 9 orphons, were left out of the earlier analysis of approximately 500 of the donors. A further reported finding was that TCR beta sequences accurately predicted the HLA-A and HLA-B alleles for most subjects in the first cohort. Correlated functional status among segregating V segments might be attributable to linkage disequilibrium, but an unknown experimental factor could not be ruled out. The authors suggested that the approach could potentially be generalized to other disease states and immunological phenotypes. A later analysis found that most CMV-associated TCR beta chains appeared HLA-restricted, with HLA associations seemingly driven largely by CMV exposure. An earlier analysis of approximately 500 of the donors showed that most TCR beta V segments appeared in productive rearrangements either about 87% or about 30% of the time, which broadly matched IMGT annotations. Because HLA typing was unavailable for some donors at each locus, only the typed subset was used in association tests. In vitro tests confirmed that a few of the cytomegalovirus-associated TCR beta chains recognize cytomegalovirus antigens. CMV serostatus was the only immune exposure information available for the cohort. In a later analysis, the rate of TCR association differed among HLA loci, with DRB1 alleles having the most associated TCRs and HLA-C alleles having the fewest. Some IMGT-functional V segments, including TRBV6-2 and TRBV6-3, could not be distinguished by the 87-base-pair reads and were therefore excluded. In a later analysis, some 18,000 TCR beta sequences were associated with specific HLA alleles at a false discovery rate of 0.05. In a later analysis, several top co-occurrence clusters were reported to appear linked to parvovirus B19, influenza, CMV and Epstein-Barr virus. The study listed over 150 TCR beta chains as associated with cytomegalovirus.

The library was produced with the immunoSEQ multiplex PCR assay. The multiplex PCR relied on a mix of 60 forward primers for TCR Vbeta segments and 13 reverse primers for TCR Jbeta segments. The CDR3 region of rearranged TCR beta genes was amplified from genomic DNA with a multiplex PCR assay. The Illumina HiSeq System was used to sequence the amplified TCR beta libraries as 87-base-pair reads. The paper's processing steps were these. A later analysis counted 75 million to 100 million unique TCR beta chains across the roughly 700 repertoires, and 9 million to 14 million of these chains were shared by at least two donors. To remove PCR and sequencing errors, raw reads were error-corrected and collapsed into unique sequences using a nearest-neighbor algorithm that merged closely related sequences. To assign V, D and J gene segments, CDR3 sequences were aligned to IMGT reference sequences. For a sequence to be retained, at least a six-nucleotide match to both a V gene segment and a J gene segment was required. A rearrangement counted as productive if the CDR3 had no stop codons and remained in frame with V and J, and every other rearrangement counted as non-productive. Following IMGT convention, CDR3 was defined as the stretch from the second conserved V-encoded cysteine to the conserved J-encoded phenylalanine. The earlier analysis of about 530 of the donors excluded any sequence lacking an unambiguous match to a single V gene segment. An earlier analysis of a few hundred of the donors classified V segments as functional when productive rearrangements were above 56.7% and as segregating when the standard deviation between donors was above 5%. To diagnose cytomegalovirus status from the catalog of TCR beta chain sequences, a statistical classification framework was built. A later analysis assigned V and J genes by comparing TCR nucleotide sequences with IMGT/GENE-DB human TR gene sequences. A later analysis assigned CDR3 sequences and most-parsimonious VDJ recombination scenarios with the TCRdist pipeline. In a later analysis, every TCR beta chain was defined by the combination of its CDR3 amino acid sequence and its V-gene family, and reads without a unique V-gene family were dropped. A later analysis removed several hundred highly shared, low-generation-probability nucleotide sequences to deal with suspected cross-contamination and a sequencing artifact. In a later analysis, a clonal expansion index was calculated for each public chain from normalized within-repertoire ranks of inferred template counts. A later analysis computed generation probabilities with a VDJ recombination model fitted to out-of-frame rearrangements, and checked the results against IGoR. Hypergeometric tests were used in a later analysis to score TCR-TCR, TCR-HLA and TCR-CMV co-occurrence, with a repertoire-size bias correction applied to the TCR pairs. In a later analysis, false discovery rates were estimated by permuting HLA or CMV assignments 20 times. In a later analysis, co-occurring TCRs were grouped using DBSCAN, with TCRdist sequence similarity added in when clustering inside HLA-allele-positive subsets. Repertoires with fewer than 30,000 or more than 120,000 public chains were left out of co-occurrence clustering, as were about 5 repertoires with anomalous nucleotide sharing. What TCRdb holds here is the immuneACCESS table cut down to in-frame rearrangements. Part of the clones is not present; checked against another copy, under half of the missing clones reflect an unresolved V gene, and the others are unexplained. The DNA gave D and trimming, while V, J and clone size come from that table. For this sample the table gives roughly 190,000 clones, of which roughly 8.7% were detected only once. The ten top clones hold 1% to 1.5% of the sample.

The cohort consisted of some 730 healthy bone marrow donors. At the time of sampling, all cohort members were nominally healthy, though unrecorded immune exposures were likely present. The donor was CMV seropositive and belonged to the group of 250 to 300 seropositive cohort members. Every donor gave a peripheral blood sample, and the peripheral blood mononuclear cells from that sample were used for TCR beta sequencing. The Qiagen DNeasy Blood Extraction Kit was used to extract genomic DNA from the blood cell samples. Based on the germline V gene (reference sequence), the CDR1 and CDR2 sequences are MNHEY and SMNVEV. The CDR3, from cysteine to phenylalanine, totals 13 residues. Only the CDR3 part of the read is kept: 39 bases, read in frame from the first base. V was cut back by 2 bases and J by 3 bases, leaving a gap of 8 bases between them. On this clone itself: It lacks a known antigen. Base quality data are lacking; no much larger clone is found one base away.

The chain uses TRBV27 and TRBJ2-7, with no D gene named confidently. Input material: PBMCs. The clonotype originates from a woman between 25 and 40 years old in good health and CMV-seropositive. The DNA sequence reads TGTGCCAGCAGTTTAGGGCAGTACTACGAGCAGTACTTC. This is translated as CASSLGQYYEQYF.